The following is a T cell receptor (beta chain) sequence with its context. The sample comes from a study of spatial heterogeneity in lung cancer. Time point denoted: blood at routine non-recurrence follow-up after resection. The study sequenced unsorted whole RNA from tumor, nontumor lung or frozen PBMC. CDR3 length: 16 amino acids. V dropped 0 bases and J dropped 0 bases, with 11 bases sitting between them. Germline V gene data show CDR1 as SGHDN and CDR2 as FVKESK. TCRdb recomputed calls from the 5' RACE reads with MiXCR, one row per CDR3 protein. The data show around 120,000 distinct CDR3 sequences, 12% seen once.

The gene calls are TRBV14 and TRBJ1-1, with D hard to call. The origin of this receptor is a male donor with early-stage non-small cell lung cancer. The sample here was PBMCs, taken at follow-up. CDR3 region: CASSQDTVSMNTEAFF. For the CDR3, the DNA is TGTGCCAGCAGCCAAGATACAGTCAGCATGAACACTGAAGCTTTCTTT.